A single sample is the source of the 28 T cell receptor beta chains below, sequenced in a study of T cells in Graves' hyperthyroidism and ophthalmopathy (dated by TCRdb to the late 2010s). Libraries were prepared through multiplex PCR. Sequencing instrument: Illumina HiSeq 2000. TCR beta CDR3 regions were amplified from RNA transcripts. The TCR CDR3 was subjected to a first round of RT-PCR using the HTBI primer set and the Qiagen OneStep RT-PCR kit. Through fastp at Q25 and MiXCR, TCRdb rebuilt clones from the public reads, retaining in-frame beta chains. Rows matching on CDR3 protein sequence are summarized as one entry with the most common DNA and genes. The sample table records fewer than 400,000 distinct CDR3 sequences; 11% to 15% of these occur just once. 28% of the sample is taken by the ten largest. Sequencing was performed on blood. These TCRs come from a man aged 50 or older with Graves' ophthalmopathy.

This clonotype was recorded at least ten times. The chain is built from TRBV20-1 and TRBJ2-5; D is possibly TRBD2 (7 bases). CDR1 is DFQATT and CDR2 is SNEGSKA in the germline V gene (reference sequence). V lost 3 bases, J lost 5 bases, and 19 bases lay in between. CDR3 size: 15 residues. CDR3 loop: CSASPGAGVAETQYF. The CDR3 nucleotides read TGCAGTGCTAGCCCGGGGGCGGGAGTGGCGGAGACCCAGTACTTC.

The table lists this clonotype with a few counts. This sequence joins TRBV7-9 and TRBJ2-5, with 7 bases identical to TRBD1. The ends lost 5 bases at V and 4 bases at J; junction bases unmatched: 10. Germline-derived CDR1 and CDR2 are SEHNR and FQNEAQ (reference sequence). The CDR3 is made up of 15 amino acids. In nucleotides, the CDR3 is TGTGCCAGCAGCCCGCCGGGACAGTTCTTAGAGACCCAGTACTTC. It translates to CASSPPGQFLETQYF.

This clonotype was counted a few times. The chain combines TRBV25-1 with TRBJ2-7, with unresolved D. Germline V gene sequence: CDR1 MGHDK, CDR2 SYGVNS. The CDR3 extends over 16 amino acids. The V end lost 1 base, the J end lost 0 bases, and 13 bases lay between the germline ends. The CDR3 bases are TGTGCCAGCAGTGAATCTTTCGGTCTCAGCTCCTACGAGCAGTACTTC. Translated: CASSESFGLSSYEQYF.

This clonotype was seen repeatedly, ten times or more. This chain joins TRBV20-1 and TRBJ2-1; no firm D call. V lost 0 bases to trimming and J lost 5 bases, with 14 bases between them. The CDR3 is 15 residues long. In germline, CDR1 is DFQATT, CDR2 SNEGSKA (reference sequence). The CDR3 is CSARDLARADNEQFF. In DNA, the CDR3 is TGCAGTGCTAGAGATCTCGCTAGGGCAGACAATGAGCAGTTCTTC.

V is TRBV28 and J is TRBJ1-4; 8 bases are shared with TRBD1. Germline CDR1 reads MDHEN; CDR2 reads SYDVKM. This CDR3 has 17 amino acids. V was clipped by 6 bases and J by 6 bases; unmatched bases: 15. The CDR3 reads CASSQPPPGQDYEKLFF. For the CDR3, the DNA is TGTGCCAGCAGCCAACCGCCTCCGGGACAGGATTATGAAAAACTGTTTTTT.

V gene TRBV7-9 combines with J gene TRBJ2-5; 9 positions match TRBD2. Trimming at V came to 4 bases and at J to 14 bases, leaving 5 bases not matched to a gene. The CDR3 runs 11 residues. In germline, CDR1 is SEHNR, CDR2 FQNEAQ (reference sequence). The CDR3 reads CASSSTSGLYF. The CDR3 nucleotides read TGTGCCAGCAGCTCGACTAGCGGTCTCTACTTC.

This clonotype was detected many times. A junction boundary mismatches the germline segment, possibly from a read error. This chain uses TRBV6-1 with TRBJ1-1; perhaps TRBD1 as D (5 bases). The CDR3 spans 15 residues. Looked up from germline, CDR1 is MNHNS and CDR2 is SASEGT. This CDR3 reads CASSEVTRTNTEAFF. CDR3 nucleotide sequence: TGTGCCAGCAGCGAAGTGACCCGGACAAACACTGAAGCTTTCTTT.

This clonotype was counted at least ten times. The chain carries TRBV18 and TRBJ1-5; the D is unclear. There are 14 residues in the CDR3. Trimming removed 0 bases from V and 11 bases from J, with 14 bases in between. Germline lookup yields CDR1 KGHSH and CDR2 LQKENI. CDR3 loop: CASSPPNSPSAQHF. The DNA for the CDR3 is TGTGCCAGCTCACCACCGAACTCCCCCTCAGCCCAGCATTTT.

The rearrangement links TRBV7-8 to TRBJ2-5; unclear D gene. Trimming cost V 1 base and J 5 bases, with 11 bases left between them. The CDR3 totals 14 residues. CDR1 and CDR2 from the germline V gene are SGHVS and FQNEAQ. In nucleotides, the CDR3 is TGTGCCAGCAGCTTAGAAATCCGACGGGAGACCCAGTACTTC. Its translation: CASSLEIRRETQYF.

This clonotype was picked up many times. The rearrangement joins TRBV19 to TRBJ2-1; 9 bases agree with TRBD2. This CDR3 contains 13 residues. Trimming cost V 9 bases and J 2 bases; bases outside gene matches: 2. Germline CDR1 is LNHDA and CDR2 is SQIVND (reference sequence). The DNA for the CDR3 is TGTGCCAGAGCGGGAGGACCCTACAATGAGCAGTTCTTC. Its protein is CARAGGPYNEQFF. The full variable domain, rest sourced from reference TRBV19 and TRBJ2-1, is DGGITQSPKYLFRKEGQNVTLSCEQNLNHDAMYWYRQDPGQGLRLIYYSQIVNDFQKGDIAEGYSVSREKKESFPLTVTSAQKNPTAFYLCARAGGPYNEQFFGPGTRLTVL.

This chain connects TRBV20-1 to TRBJ1-1; D perhaps matches TRBD1 (5 bases). The CDR3 is made up of 16 amino acids. Trimming removed 2 bases at V and 1 base at J, with 17 bases between. Germline CDR1 is DFQATT and CDR2 is SNEGSKA (reference sequence). The CDR3 nucleotides are TGCAGTGCTAGACCCTTAGTAGGGACCGCGAACACTGAAGCTTTCTTT. Translating gives CSARPLVGTANTEAFF.

This clonotype occurred a few times. The J gene is TRBJ2-3, the V gene TRBV3-1; no definite D call. Trimming pared 4 bases from V and 0 bases from J, leaving 17 bases between. The CDR3 has 17 amino acids. Germline assignment: CDR1 LGHDT and CDR2 YNNKEL (reference sequence). As DNA, the CDR3 is TGTGCCAGCAGCCCGAATCACCCGCAAGTTAGCACAGATACGCAGTATTTT. As protein: CASSPNHPQVSTDTQYF.

This clonotype has ten or more counts. The V call is TRBV18, the J call TRBJ1-5; D call uncertain. Looked up from germline, CDR1 is KGHSH and CDR2 is LQKENI. The CDR3 is made up of 13 amino acids. V was shortened by 3 bases and J by 8 bases, with 11 bases between the two germline ends. CDR3: CASSPQAGKPQHF. The CDR3 DNA reads as TGTGCCAGCTCACCCCAGGCTGGAAAGCCCCAGCATTTT.

The chain recombines TRBV6-2 or TRBV6-3 with TRBJ1-2; D not certain. CDR1 is MNHEY, CDR2 SVGEGT, per germline. This CDR3 is 11 amino acids long. V was clipped by 2 bases and J by 7 bases, with 5 bases between them. DNA for the CDR3: TGTGCCAGCAGTTACAGGGTTGGCTACACCTTC. Protein product: CASSYRVGYTF.

In this sample, this clonotype turned up a few times. The chain joins TRBV6-1 to TRBJ2-7; tentatively, D is TRBD2 (6 bases). Germline V gene sequence: CDR1 MNHNS, CDR2 SASEGT. V gave up 6 bases and J gave up 6 bases, with 27 bases separating them. This CDR3 has 17 amino acids. In DNA, the CDR3 is TGTGCCAGCAGCCGGGCCGGGAGTAGGAAAATGGTCAGCGAGCAGTACTTC. Its translation: CASSRAGSRKMVSEQYF.

This sequence joins TRBV6-1 and TRBJ2-2; D possibly corresponds to TRBD2 (5 bases). The CDR3 is made up of 12 amino acids. The V end lost 11 bases, the J end lost 4 bases, and 11 bases lay between the germline ends. CDR1 is MNHNS and CDR2 is SASEGT in the germline V gene. This CDR3 reads CAHGLITGELFF. The DNA of the CDR3 is TGTGCCCACGGACTTATCACCGGGGAGCTGTTTTTT.

This clonotype was seen ten or more times. The V and J genes are TRBV3-1 and TRBJ1-2; TRBD1 matches 9 bases. Losses at the gene ends were 6 bases for V and 4 bases for J; bases not matched to a gene: 6. Germline-derived CDR1 and CDR2 are LGHDT and YNNKEL (reference sequence). The CDR3 contains 14 residues. The CDR3 loop is CASSSRDRVYGYTF. Here the CDR3 DNA reads TGTGCCAGCAGTTCGCGGGACAGGGTCTATGGCTACACCTTC.

This chain uses TRBV25-1 with TRBJ1-2; no definite D call. Trimming cost V 6 bases and J 0 bases, with 17 bases left between them. The length of the CDR3 is 16 residues. Looked up from germline, CDR1 is MGHDK and CDR2 is SYGVNS. This CDR3 reads CASSATNYGANYGYTF. CDR3 coding DNA: TGTGCCAGCAGCGCAACCAACTATGGAGCTAACTATGGCTACACCTTC.

This clonotype occurred many times. J is TRBJ2-3 and V is TRBV2; 12 nucleotides agree with TRBD1. CDR3 length: 15 residues. Germline V CDR1 and CDR2: SNHLY, FYNNEI. The V and J ends lost 5 bases and 3 bases, in that order; junction bases with no gene match: 3. CDR3 bases: TGTGCCAGCAGTCGGGACAGGGGGCGGACAGATACGCAGTATTTT. Translation gives CASSRDRGRTDTQYF.

There are many counts of this clonotype. The chain combines TRBV18 with TRBJ2-3; the match to TRBD2 covers 7 bases. Germline CDR1 is KGHSH and CDR2 is LQKENI. With V trimmed by 3 bases and J by 4 bases, 13 bases remained unmatched. The CDR3 contains 17 residues. The CDR3 spells CASSPSRGGSGSDTQYF. As DNA, the CDR3 is TGTGCCAGCTCACCGTCTAGGGGCGGGAGTGGTTCAGATACGCAGTATTTT.

This clonotype showed up many times. V is TRBV6-1 and J is TRBJ1-5, with TRBD1 matching 9 bases. The V segment lost 5 bases and the J segment 5 bases; nucleotides outside the gene matches: 4. CDR3 size: 14 residues. Germline values: CDR1 MNHNS, CDR2 SASEGT. The CDR3 DNA sequence: TGTGCCAGCAGTTTTACAGGGGGCGATCAGCCCCAGCATTTT. This gives the protein CASSFTGGDQPQHF.

The gene calls are TRBV5-8 and TRBJ2-2; D unresolved. This CDR3 has 12 amino acids. V gave up 5 bases and J gave up 13 bases, with 15 bases separating them. CDR1 is SGHTS and CDR2 is YDEGEE in the germline V gene. The CDR3 DNA reads as TGTGCCAGCAGGAAAAGAGTGGGTTGGCTGTTTTTT. Its translation: CASRKRVGWLFF.

This clonotype was seen at least ten times. The chain combines TRBV27 with TRBJ2-3; 8 bases are shared with TRBD2. CDR3 length: 15 residues. V trimming: 11 bases; J trimming: 3 bases; junction bases outside the gene matches: 13. CDR1 is MNHEY, CDR2 SMNVEV, per germline (reference sequence). In DNA, the CDR3 is TGTGCCGAACACGCCCGGGAGGGCCGGACAGATACGCAGTATTTT. Translating it yields CAEHAREGRTDTQYF.

This clonotype occurred many times. The genes are TRBV3-1 and TRBJ2-1, with D possibly being TRBD2 (6 bases). Trimming shortened V by 3 bases and J by 2 bases, and 17 bases separated the two germline ends. This CDR3 has 17 amino acids. Per germline, CDR1 LGHDT and CDR2 YNNKEL (reference sequence). The CDR3 protein is CASSQALGLLPYNEQFF. The CDR3, as DNA: TGTGCCAGCAGCCAGGCCCTAGGACTACTCCCCTACAATGAGCAGTTCTTC.

This clonotype was recorded at least ten times. J is TRBJ2-2 and V is TRBV15; 9 bases line up with TRBD1. CDR1 and CDR2 (germline): LNHNV, YYDKDF (reference sequence). The V segment lost 3 bases and the J segment 5 bases; nucleotides outside the gene matches: 4. This CDR3 has 15 amino acids. The CDR3 loop is CATSSGQGPTGELFF. The CDR3 nucleotides are TGTGCCACCAGCAGCGGACAGGGGCCGACCGGGGAGCTGTTTTTT.

As concerns this clonotype: A read error may be the cause here, since a much bigger clone is one base away. This chain joins TRBV3-1 and TRBJ2-7; no reliable D call. The CDR3 covers 15 residues. Germline assignment: CDR1 LGHDT and CDR2 YNNKEL (reference sequence). The CDR3 region has the DNA TGTGCCAGCAGCCAAAACACGGAGCCAGCCTACGAGCATTACTTC. Its translation: CASSQNTEPAYEHYF.

Only a few counts were recorded for this clonotype. The chain couples TRBV5-4 to TRBJ2-2; unclear D gene. The CDR3 totals 13 residues. CDR1 is SGHNT and CDR2 is YYREEE in the germline V gene (reference sequence). V was shortened by 3 bases and J by 6 bases, with 9 bases between the two germline ends. CDR3 bases: TGTGCCAGCAGCTGGTTAGAATCCGGGGAGCTGTTTTTT. It translates to CASSWLESGELFF.

For this clonotype: This may be a read error: a much more frequent sequence differs by one nucleotide. The rearrangement joins TRBV18 to TRBJ1-5; no clear D. The CDR3 spans 16 residues. Germline V gives CDR1 KGHSH, CDR2 LQKENI. The CDR3 spells CASSPLISEGNQLQHF. CDR3 sequence (DNA): TGTGCCAGCTCACCGCTCATATCGGAGGGCAATCAGCTCCAGCATTTT. The variable domain in full, completed from reference TRBV18 and TRBJ1-5, reads NAGVMQNPRHLVRRRGQEARLRCSPMKGHSHVYWYRQLPEEGLKFMVYLQKENIIDESGMPKERFSAEFPKEGPSILRIQQVVRGDSAAYFCASSPLISEGNQLQHFGDGTRLSIL.